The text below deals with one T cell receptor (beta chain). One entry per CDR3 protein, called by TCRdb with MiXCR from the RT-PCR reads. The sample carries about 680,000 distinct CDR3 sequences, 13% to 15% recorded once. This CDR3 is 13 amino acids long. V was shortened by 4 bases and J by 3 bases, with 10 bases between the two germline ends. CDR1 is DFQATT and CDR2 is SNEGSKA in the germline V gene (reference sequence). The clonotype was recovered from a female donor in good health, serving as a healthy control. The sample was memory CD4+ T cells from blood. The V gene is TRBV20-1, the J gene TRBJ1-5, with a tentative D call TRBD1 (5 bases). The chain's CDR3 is CSAKIRVNQPQHF. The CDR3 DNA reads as TGCAGTGCTAAGATCAGGGTCAATCAGCCCCAGCATTTT.